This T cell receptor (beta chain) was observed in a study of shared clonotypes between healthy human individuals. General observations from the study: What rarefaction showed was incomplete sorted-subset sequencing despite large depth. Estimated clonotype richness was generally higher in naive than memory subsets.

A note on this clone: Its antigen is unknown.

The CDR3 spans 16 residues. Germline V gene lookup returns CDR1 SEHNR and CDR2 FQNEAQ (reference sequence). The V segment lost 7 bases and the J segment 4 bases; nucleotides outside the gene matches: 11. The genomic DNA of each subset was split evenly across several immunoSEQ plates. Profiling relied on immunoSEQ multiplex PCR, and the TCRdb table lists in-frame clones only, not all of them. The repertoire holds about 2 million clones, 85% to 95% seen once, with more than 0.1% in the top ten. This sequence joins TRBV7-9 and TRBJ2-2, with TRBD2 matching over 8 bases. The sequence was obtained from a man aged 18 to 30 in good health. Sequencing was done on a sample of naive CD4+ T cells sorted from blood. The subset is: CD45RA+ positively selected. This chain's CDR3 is CASTYLTGGLTGELFF. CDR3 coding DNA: TGTGCCAGCACCTACCTGACGGGAGGGCTCACCGGGGAGCTGTTTTTT.